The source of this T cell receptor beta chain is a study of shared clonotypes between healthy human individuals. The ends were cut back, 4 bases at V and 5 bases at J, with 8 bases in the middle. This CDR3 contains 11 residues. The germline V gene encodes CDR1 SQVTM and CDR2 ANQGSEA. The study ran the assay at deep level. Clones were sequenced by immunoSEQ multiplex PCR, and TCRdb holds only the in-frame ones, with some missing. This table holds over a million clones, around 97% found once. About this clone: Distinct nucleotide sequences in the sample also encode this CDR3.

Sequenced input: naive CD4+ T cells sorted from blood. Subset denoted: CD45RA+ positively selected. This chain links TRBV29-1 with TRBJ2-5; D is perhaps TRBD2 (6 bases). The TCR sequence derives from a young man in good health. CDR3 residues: CSVARGETQYF. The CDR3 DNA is TGCAGCGTTGCCCGGGGGGAGACCCAGTACTTC. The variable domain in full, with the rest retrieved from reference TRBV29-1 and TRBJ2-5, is SAVISQKPSRDICQRGTSLTIQCQVDSQVTMMFWYRQQPGQSLTLIATANQGSEATYESGFVIDKFPISRPNLTFSTLTVSNMSPEDSSIYLCSVARGETQYFGPGTRLLVL.